This T cell receptor beta chain is from a study of OX40 agonist ivuxolimab in advanced cancers. Study at large: Ivuxolimab is an agonistic anti-OX40 (CD134) antibody, and patients were treated with it. The study reported partial responses in three patients: one hepatocellular carcinoma, two cutaneous melanoma. General observations from the study: Still undetermined is the antigen specificity of the expanded peripheral T cells.

After removal of 6 bases from V and 4 bases from J, the junction contained 7 bases not matched to a gene. The CDR3 extends over 15 amino acids. Per the germline V gene, CDR1 is MNHEY and CDR2 is SMNVEV (reference sequence). Sequencing used immunoSEQ multiplex PCR; TCRdb keeps in-frame clones, though not all of them. This table holds roughly 100,000 clones, under 85% found once. A word on this clone: The antigen remains unidentified.

The chain is built from TRBV27 and TRBJ2-7; TRBD2 agrees at 12 bases. The sequence was collected from an adult with an advanced solid tumor such as melanoma, head and neck, liver or kidney cancer. Sequences were derived from CD4+ or CD8+ T cells sorted from blood, sampled in a trial of the OX40 agonist ivuxolimab. CDR3 sequence (DNA): TGTGCCAGCAGGTGGACTAGCGGGATCAATTACGAGCAGTACTTC. Residues: CASRWTSGINYEQYF.